The sequence of this T cell receptor beta chain was determined in a study of human T cells and chemical hapten exposure. The overall study: The patch tests put 0.01% DPC on the skin of the upper back and were read 6 days later. Study outcomes and limitations: Expanded TCRs clustered into significantly more large CDR3 similarity groups than controls, the analysis revealed. Among TCRs, those above 1 in 1000 frequency were unaffected by DPC sensitization.

Time point meaning: patch test 1, 2 weeks after DPC sensitization. Treatment: therapeutic diphenylcyclopropenone sensitization with weekly scalp DPC. Many counts were recorded for this clonotype. The antigen remains unidentified. Using its own MiXCR run on the RACE reads, TCRdb lists one record per CDR3 protein. The profile shows roughly 360,000 distinct CDR3 sequences, more than 4.5% of them singletons. The sample in question was whole blood, obtained in connection with sensitization to the hapten diphenylcyclopropenone (DPC). This TCR came from a woman in her forties or fifties with alopecia areata. Some clones in this sample may be carry-over from other donors' samples.

Written as DNA, the CDR3 is TGTGCTAGTGGTTTGAAACAGGGTCTCGAGGAAAAACTGTTTTTT. This codes for CASGLKQGLEEKLFF. The rearrangement joins TRBV12-5 to TRBJ1-4; tentative D call: TRBD1 (6 bases). Germline V gives CDR1 LGHNT, CDR2 FRNRAP. The length of the CDR3 is 15 residues. V dropped 2 bases and J dropped 8 bases, with 15 bases sitting between them.